This TCR beta chain was identified in a study of T cell repertoires in cytomegalovirus infection. There are many counts of this clonotype. Its antigen is unknown. Relative to the germline gene, one junction end is altered; a read error may explain this. TCRdb ran MiXCR on the reads and lists one entry per CDR3 protein. Counted here are about 920,000 distinct CDR3 sequences, around 32% occurring once; the ten biggest clones make up 13%. The CDR3 has 17 residues. Germline-derived CDR1 and CDR2 are SGHVS and FNYEAQ. The chain joins TRBV7-6 to TRBJ2-1; maybe TRBD2 (7 bases). This clonotype was obtained from a human donor in good health (CMV status not recorded). Some clones in this sample may be carry-over from other donors' samples. This specimen consisted of cultured CD8+ T cells from PBMCs, obtained from culture after CMV antigen stimulation. The chain's CDR3 is CASSLAERGAPYNEQFF. The CDR3 nucleotides read TGTGCCAGCAGCCTAGCGGAACGGGGGGCACCCTACAATGAGCAGTTCTTC.